The clone carrying this T cell receptor (beta chain) was seen at least ten times. Its antigen is unknown. TCRdb reanalysed the 5' RACE reads using MiXCR and keeps one entry per CDR3 protein. Of tens of thousands of distinct CDR3 sequences listed, around 6.4% are singletons. These data belong to a study of CD8 T cells in ankylosing spondylitis. Findings and caveats of the study: Disease-linked clones bore a CD8+ phenotype, appearing relatively rarely in peripheral blood.

The receptor was isolated from a male donor with ankylosing spondylitis. Sequenced material: synovial fluid, either unsorted or a sorted T cell fraction (not recorded which).

The chain's CDR3 is CASSPQSGGSGGEQYF. In nucleotides, the CDR3 is TGTGCCAGCAGCCCGCAGTCAGGGGGGAGTGGGGGCGAGCAGTACTTC. The chain is built from TRBV11-2 and TRBJ2-7, with TRBD1 as a possible D gene (7 bases). From germline, CDR1 is SGHAT and CDR2 FQNNGV. Trimming removed 5 bases at V and 6 bases at J, with 23 bases between. This CDR3 is 16 amino acids long.